The TCR beta chain under discussion was sequenced for a study of breast tumors, draining lymph nodes, adjacent tissues (dated by TCRdb to between 2015 and 2016). For the wider study: The study compared TCR beta repertoires across tumor, adjacent nontumor tissue and axillary lymph nodes from breast cancer patients. The study was designed to assess the relationships and possible T-cell exchange between tumor, surrounding tissue and draining lymph node repertoires in human breast cancer.

The germline V gene encodes CDR1 DFQATT and CDR2 SNEGSKA (reference sequence). Inclusive of the bounding cysteine and phenylalanine, the CDR3 is 16 residues long. Only CDR3 DNA remains: 48 bases, in frame from the first base. V and J lose 6 bases and 5 bases, and a span of 23 bases separates them. The lymph node samples were taken from the axillary draining lymph nodes of breast cancer patients. What the work shows at the level of the full study, not this receptor alone: The similarity between tumor and nontumor tissue repertoires was significantly greater in luminal-like breast cancer than in basal-like breast cancer. The data were considered consistent with the idea that most tumor T cells come from the lymph node and then expand in tumor tissue. Rather than being directly demonstrated, the conclusion that tumor T cells originate in lymph nodes was presented as consistent with a hypothesis. T-cell repertoire diversity in tumors was found to be lower than in lymph nodes but higher than in nontumor tissue, and preferential V and J gene usage was observed.

Ten or more counts support this clonotype. Which antigen it targets is not known. Base-call qualities are not available, and no considerably larger clone is one nucleotide away. Instrument on record: Illumina HiSeq 2000. TCR beta chain libraries were generated by multiplex PCR amplification. The amplified TCR beta chain products were analyzed by high-throughput sequencing. TCRdb reprocessing: public reads trimmed at Q25 with fastp, clones called with MiXCR, in-frame beta chains kept. Here each entry gathers all rows of one CDR3 protein and keeps the most common genes and DNA. This sample lists approximately 210,000 distinct CDR3 sequences; less than 35% were detected once. Jointly, the top ten make up approximately 3.5% of the sample.

This receptor chain uses TRBV20-1 and TRBJ2-1; a weak D assignment points to TRBD2 (6 bases agree). The sequenced sample consisted of axillary lymph node tissue. This TCR was recovered from a female donor with breast cancer. Some clones in this sample may be carry-over from other donors' samples. The CDR3 reads as follows: CSAARGVTGGDNEQFF. The DNA sequence follows: TGCAGTGCCGCCCGCGGGGTGACTGGCGGGGACAATGAGCAGTTCTTC.